The next 8 T cell receptor beta chains were all read from a single sample in a study of blood T cell repertoires in COVID-19. The assay was immunoSEQ multiplex PCR, and TCRdb's table has in-frame clones only and misses some. The sample consists of approximately 270,000 clones, about four fifths of them appearing once. Material: peripheral blood. Receptors originate from a person aged 70 to 85 with COVID-19, enrolled during active disease.

The gene calls are TRBV28 and TRBJ1-5; D is unclear. Germline assignment: CDR1 MDHEN and CDR2 SYDVKM. CDR3 length: 16 residues. Trimming left V 5 bases short and J 2 bases short, with 16 bases between. CDR3 protein: CASSLGGHWGNQPQHF. DNA for the CDR3: TGTGCCAGCAGTCTTGGAGGTCACTGGGGCAATCAGCCCCAGCATTTT.

As for this clone: It may be a read error: a sequence one base away is much more abundant. The same CDR3 can be traced to other DNA sequences in this sample. The V and J genes are TRBV27 and TRBJ2-7, with D unclear. The V gene lost 5 bases and the J gene lost 3 bases, with 11 bases spanning the gap. This CDR3 has 13 amino acids. The germline V gene encodes CDR1 MNHEY and CDR2 SMNVEV (reference sequence). The CDR3 region has the DNA TGTGCCAGCAGTCCTCAGGTTAACTACGAGCAGTACTTC. The encoded protein is CASSPQVNYEQYF.

The chain combines TRBV5-5 with TRBJ1-4; 7 bases are shared with TRBD1. The CDR3 length is 17 residues. The trim removed 0 bases at V and 0 bases at J, leaving 5 bases unmatched. Germline V gene lookup returns CDR1 SGHKS and CDR2 YYEKEE (reference sequence). The DNA of the CDR3 is TGTGCCAGCAGCTTGGATACAGGGGATGCAACTAATGAAAAACTGTTTTTT. Protein sequence: CASSLDTGDATNEKLFF.

V gene TRBV5-8 combines with J gene TRBJ2-5; TRBD1 agrees at 7 bases. The CDR3 contains 14 residues. J was trimmed by 8 bases and V by 4 bases; bases with no gene match: 11. The germline CDR1 and CDR2 sequences are SGHTS and YDEGEE. CDR3 sequence: CASSPLPGQTTQYF. The DNA for the CDR3 is TGTGCCAGCAGCCCACTCCCGGGACAGACTACCCAGTACTTC.

J is TRBJ1-6 and V is TRBV4-1, with D possibly being TRBD1 (5 bases). This CDR3 contains 16 residues. V lost 0 bases to trimming and J lost 4 bases, with 10 bases between them. Germline V CDR1 and CDR2: MGHRA, YSYEKL. The CDR3 bases are TGCGCCAGCAGCCAAGATGATCAGGGATATAATTCACCCCTCCACTTT. It yields the protein CASSQDDQGYNSPLHF.

Here the CDR3 reads CASSPGRRVAYGYTF. The CDR3 DNA follows: TGTGCCAGCAGCCCGGGGAGGCGGGTGGCCTATGGCTACACCTTC. The V and J genes are TRBV5-6 and TRBJ1-2; D unresolved. Germline V gene data show CDR1 as SGHDT and CDR2 as YYEEEE. This CDR3 has 15 residues. V lost 4 bases and J lost 4, with 17 bases in between.

This clone was counted a few times. The CDR3 region is CASSIVLAGAENEQFF. Written as DNA, the CDR3 is TGTGCCAGTAGTATAGTTCTAGCGGGAGCTGAAAATGAGCAGTTCTTC. This chain links TRBV19 with TRBJ2-1; 10 bases map to TRBD2. After removal of 1 base from V and 7 bases from J, the junction contained 7 bases not matched to a gene. The CDR3 is 16 residues long. The germline V gene encodes CDR1 LNHDA and CDR2 SQIVND (reference sequence).

The chain links TRBV5-5 to TRBJ1-4, with 7 nucleotides matching TRBD1. Unmatched junction bases numbered 15, after V lost 0 bases and J lost 4 bases. Germline CDR1 SGHKS, CDR2 YYEKEE (reference sequence). This CDR3 is built from 19 residues. The CDR3 here is CASSLDDLDRVVDNEKLFF. The CDR3 DNA reads as TGTGCCAGCAGCTTGGATGATTTAGACAGGGTGGTTGATAATGAAAAACTGTTTTTT.